Shown below are 10 T cell receptor beta chains from a single sample sequenced in a study of T-cell reconstitution after alpha-beta-depleted transplantation in children. The library targeted TCRbeta and was prepared with unique molecular identifiers. TCRdb called the PCR reads again in MiXCR, with one record for every CDR3 protein. The sample yields about 610,000 distinct CDR3 sequences, roughly a tenth seen once. The sequencing used PBMCs from the stem cell graft donor, collected from the stem cell graft. The receptors stem from a human donor who donated a stem cell graft to a child with acute myeloid leukemia.

The chain uses TRBV15 and TRBJ2-5, with D perhaps TRBD1 or TRBD2 (6 bases each). Germline values: CDR1 LNHNV, CDR2 YYDKDF (reference sequence). The length of the CDR3 is 15 residues. V was shortened by 0 bases and J by 5 bases, with 13 bases between the two germline ends. CDR3 DNA sequence: TGTGCCACCAGCAGAGAGGGGGGCGGCGGCGAGACCCAGTACTTC. The encoded protein is CATSREGGGGETQYF. Full variable domain (remainder filled in from reference TRBV15 and TRBJ2-5): DAMVIQNPRYQVTQFGKPVTLSCSQTLNHNVMYWYQQKSSQAPKLLFHYYDKDFNNEADTPDNFQSRRPNTSFCFLDIRSPGLGDTAMYLCATSREGGGGETQYFGPGTRLLVL.

Many counts were recorded for this clonotype. The CDR3 protein is CASSLLASGRTDTQYF. DNA of the CDR3: TGCGCCAGCAGCTTGTTGGCTAGCGGGAGAACAGATACGCAGTATTTT. The chain links TRBV5-1 to TRBJ2-3, with 10 positions matching TRBD2. The V gene end was trimmed by 1 base and the J gene end by 3 bases; junction bases not matched to a gene: 5. Germline-derived CDR1 and CDR2 are SGHRS and YFSETQ. CDR3 size: 16 residues.

V and J are TRBV3-1 and TRBJ2-7; D remains ambiguous. This CDR3 has 13 residues. Germline lookup yields CDR1 LGHDT and CDR2 YNNKEL (reference sequence). The germline V and J ends were trimmed by 5 bases and 7 bases, with 15 bases remaining between them. The CDR3 loop reads CASSYQRATEQYF. As DNA, the CDR3 is TGTGCCAGCAGCTACCAACGGGCGACAGAGCAGTACTTC.

V and J are TRBV20-1 and TRBJ1-3; TRBD1 aligns across 7 bases. The CDR3 has 18 residues. V lost 3 bases to trimming and J lost 0 bases; unmatched junction nucleotides: 14. Germline CDR1 DFQATT, CDR2 SNEGSKA (reference sequence). CDR3 nucleotide sequence: TGCAGTGCTAGGGGGACTACAGGGGACGCCAGCTCTGGAAACACCATATATTTT. This sequence encodes CSARGTTGDASSGNTIYF.

This clonotype came up many times. Here the CDR3 DNA reads TGTGCCAGCAGCTCGACTTCGGGTCCTCGGACCCAGTACTTC. It yields the protein CASSSTSGPRTQYF. The chain is built from TRBV7-8 and TRBJ2-5; D not resolved. This CDR3 spans 14 amino acids. The V gene lost 4 bases and the J gene lost 7 bases, with 16 bases spanning the gap. Germline lookup yields CDR1 SGHVS and CDR2 FQNEAQ.

This chain joins TRBV23-1 and TRBJ2-5; the D is unclear. Being an ORF, TRBV23-1 has a function that is uncertain. Trimming took off 0 bases at V and 4 bases at J, with 9 bases between the two ends. The CDR3 length is 14 residues. The CDR3 spells CASSQSGFRETQYF. CDR3 in DNA: TGCGCCAGCAGTCAATCGGGGTTCAGAGAGACCCAGTACTTC.

This clonotype was observed a handful of times. The gene calls are TRBV12-3 or TRBV12-4 and TRBJ2-7; TRBD2 aligns across 8 bases. The CDR3 totals 15 residues. J lost 5 bases, V lost 3 bases, and 9 bases had no gene match. The CDR3 coding sequence is TGTGCCAGCAGTTTCCCTAGAGCGGGAGTAAACGAGCAGTACTTC. This translates into CASSFPRAGVNEQYF.

This clonotype was seen a handful of times. The chain employs TRBV20-1 and TRBJ2-1, with 11 bases that match TRBD1. The V gene's germline CDR1 is DFQATT and CDR2 SNEGSKA (reference sequence). This CDR3 comprises 14 residues. With V trimmed by 6 bases and J by 9 bases, 10 bases remained unmatched. CDR3 amino acids: CSAPRGQGVGEQFF. CDR3 nucleotide sequence: TGCAGTGCCCCCAGGGGACAGGGGGTCGGTGAGCAGTTCTTC.

The table lists this clonotype with a few counts. The chain joins TRBV29-1 to TRBJ2-7; 11 bases are a match to TRBD2. The germline V gene has CDR1 SQVTM and CDR2 ANQGSEA. This CDR3 is built from 14 residues. J was trimmed by 0 bases and V by 6 bases; bases with no gene match: 4. CDR3 protein: CSVVTSGSSYEQYF. CDR3 nucleotides: TGCAGCGTCGTTACTAGCGGGAGCTCCTACGAGCAGTACTTC.

This clonotype was counted many times. The rearrangement uses TRBV14 and TRBJ2-7, with TRBD2 as a possible D gene (5 bases). This CDR3 comprises 15 residues. Germline V gene sequence: CDR1 SGHDN, CDR2 FVKESK. Trimming took 1 base from V and 6 from J, leaving 16 bases between them. CDR3 residues: CASSQGLGATREQYF. The CDR3 nucleotides read TGTGCCAGCAGCCAAGGTTTGGGAGCAACCCGCGAGCAGTACTTC.